The 12 T cell receptor beta chains in this list originate from one sample, sequenced in a study of siplizumab effects on memory and regulatory T cells. Sequenced by immunoSEQ multiplex PCR; TCRdb stores in-frame clones only, minus some. This sample has approximately 12,000 clones; roughly 40% occur once, and the top ten carry roughly a tenth. The cells of the mixed lymphocyte reaction underwent a roughly 6-day coculture at 37°C. No antigen has been identified for these receptors. Material: CFSE-low (dividing) CD8+ T cells sorted from an allogeneic mixed lymphocyte reaction. The receptors were gathered from a human donor in good health; the cells came from an allogeneic mixed lymphocyte reaction.

CDR3 sequence reads: CASSQDTDRVGSPLHF. CDR3 DNA: TGCGCCAGCAGCCAAGATACCGACAGGGTGGGCTCACCCCTCCACTTT. The chain uses TRBV4-3 and TRBJ1-6; 7 bases agree with TRBD1. CDR3 length: 16 residues. CDR1 is LGHNA, CDR2 YSLEER, per germline. V dropped 0 bases and J dropped 10; count of bases not matched to a gene: 9.

The rearrangement uses TRBV7-2 and TRBJ1-5; possible D gene TRBD1, 6 bases. In germline, CDR1 is SGHTA, CDR2 FQGNSA. This CDR3 has 13 residues. V lost 1 base, J lost 7 bases, and 8 bases lay in between. CDR3 bases: TGTGCCAGCAGCTTAGGGGGGGCCCAGCCCCAGCATTTT. Amino acids: CASSLGGAQPQHF.

Concerning this clone: A read error is likely, as this CDR3 ends without the conserved phenylalanine or tryptophan. The DNA is omitted, as the CDR3 cannot be located on it reliably, and the CDR3 follows TCRdb's listing. V usage is TRBV6-4 and J usage is TRBJ1-2. Termini included, the CDR3 measures 11 amino acids. Germline V gene data show CDR1 as MRHNA and CDR2 as SNTAGT. CDR3 loop: CASSESRAKLL.

V usage is TRBV4-1 and J usage is TRBJ2-7, with 8 bases lining up with TRBD2. Germline V gene data show CDR1 as MGHRA and CDR2 as YSYEKL. The CDR3 spans 16 residues. The J segment lost 2 bases and the V segment lost 4 bases, leaving 10 bases of the junction unmatched. Here the CDR3 reads CASSLVSTSGTYEQYF. The CDR3 DNA follows: TGCGCCAGCAGCCTGGTCAGTACTAGCGGTACCTACGAGCAGTACTTC.

By sample fraction, this clone is medium-sized. This chain connects TRBV7-9 to TRBJ1-6, with 8 bases aligning to TRBD1. Trimming took 7 bases from V and 6 from J; bases not matched to a gene: 5. The CDR3 runs to 14 residues. In germline, CDR1 is SEHNR, CDR2 FQNEAQ (reference sequence). The DNA for the CDR3 is TGTGCCAGCACCCTCGACAGGGGTAATTCACCCCTCCACTTT. It encodes CASTLDRGNSPLHF.

This clone is medium-sized in the sample. This rearrangement joins TRBV9 to TRBJ1-5; possible D gene TRBD1, 6 bases. Between the trimmed V and J ends, which lost 0 bases and 6 bases, there was a span of 10 bases. The CDR3 sequence is 14 residues long. The germline V gene has CDR1 SGDLS and CDR2 YYNGEE. The CDR3 DNA follows: TGTGCCAGCAGCGTAGGAGGGGGGACTCAGCCCCAGCATTTT. This translates into CASSVGGGTQPQHF.

CDR3 residues: CASSFLQTARDEKLFF. The CDR3 DNA is TGTGCCAGCAGCTTCCTCCAAACTGCCAGGGACGAAAAACTGTTTTTT. The V gene is TRBV11-3, the J gene TRBJ1-4, with D tentatively TRBD1 (5 bases). The CDR3 has 16 amino acids. Trimming pared 3 bases from V and 8 bases from J, leaving 19 bases between. The germline V gene has CDR1 SGHNT and CDR2 YENEEA. The entire variable domain, with the rest obtained from reference TRBV11-3 and TRBJ1-4, is as follows: EAGVVQSPRYKIIEKKQPVAFWCNPISGHNTLYWYLQNLGQGPELLIRYENEEAVDDSQLPKDRFSAERLKGVDSTLKIQPAELGDSAVYLCASSFLQTARDEKLFFGSGTQLSVL.

This clone appeared many times. The chain couples TRBV4-1 to TRBJ1-6; D perhaps matches TRBD1 (5 bases). The CDR3 has 15 amino acids. CDR1 and CDR2 (germline): MGHRA, YSYEKL. The V gene lost 0 bases and the J gene lost 8 bases, with 11 bases spanning the gap. CDR3 protein: CASSQEADTYSPLHF. The CDR3 DNA reads TGCGCCAGCAGCCAAGAAGCGGACACGTATTCACCCCTCCACTTT.

J is TRBJ2-1 and V is TRBV4-1; 7 nucleotides match TRBD1. The CDR3 is made up of 16 amino acids. Germline lookup yields CDR1 MGHRA and CDR2 YSYEKL. J was trimmed by 0 bases and V by 8 bases; bases with no gene match: 10. The CDR3 nucleotides read TGCGCCAGCGGTATTCTGGGACAGAGCTCCTACAATGAGCAGTTCTTC. Translating gives CASGILGQSSYNEQFF.

The chain has TRBV5-4 and TRBJ1-1, with TRBD1 as a possible D gene (6 bases). The CDR3 consists of 13 residues. V dropped 5 bases and J dropped 2 bases, with 10 bases sitting between them. Germline-derived CDR1 and CDR2 are SGHNT and YYREEE (reference sequence). CDR3 nucleotides: TGTGCCAGCAGGGACAGTTACAACACTGAAGCTTTCTTT. Amino acids: CASRDSYNTEAFF.

This rearrangement joins TRBV25-1 to TRBJ1-2; 8 bases map to TRBD1. The CDR3 is 13 residues long. The germline V gene has CDR1 MGHDK and CDR2 SYGVNS. Losses at the gene ends were 10 bases for V and 3 bases for J; bases not matched to a gene: 7. The DNA for the CDR3 is TGTGCCACCTCTACGGGACAGGACTATGGCTACACCTTC. Translating gives CATSTGQDYGYTF.

By share of the sample, this clone is medium-sized. The chain is built from TRBV27 and TRBJ1-2; tentatively, D is TRBD1 (6 bases). The germline V gene has CDR1 MNHEY and CDR2 SMNVEV (reference sequence). V lost 5 bases, J lost 5 bases, and 12 bases lay in between. There are 13 residues in the CDR3. As DNA, the CDR3 is TGTGCCAGCAGTAACGGACAGAATTATGGCTACACCTTC. Its protein is CASSNGQNYGYTF.